Sequencing of this T cell receptor (beta chain) was carried out in a study of cytomegalovirus exposure and HLA in healthy donors. General study points: A later analysis reported that several of the most significant clusters appeared to be linked to common viral pathogens, among them Epstein-Barr virus. In vitro data verified a few CMV-associated chains as specific for CMV antigens.

The germline gives CDR1 SGHTA, CDR2 FQGNSA. The V and J ends lost 1 base and 8 bases respectively, with 14 bases between them. The CDR3 runs to 14 residues. Comment on this clone: Its antigen is not known.

Primers included in the PCR were 60 Vbeta and 13 Jbeta primers. Here immunoSEQ multiplex PCR was the method, and the copy in TCRdb shows in-frame clones only, minus some. This sample has 100,000 to 150,000 clones, with more than 75% found just once. This TCR was sampled from a middle-aged man in good health and CMV-seronegative. Sequencing was carried out using PBMCs. The chain couples TRBV7-2 to TRBJ1-1; possible D gene TRBD1, 5 bases. CDR3 residues: CASSLVLTEAEAFF. The CDR3 region has the DNA TGTGCCAGCAGCTTAGTCCTGACAGAAGCAGAAGCTTTCTTT.